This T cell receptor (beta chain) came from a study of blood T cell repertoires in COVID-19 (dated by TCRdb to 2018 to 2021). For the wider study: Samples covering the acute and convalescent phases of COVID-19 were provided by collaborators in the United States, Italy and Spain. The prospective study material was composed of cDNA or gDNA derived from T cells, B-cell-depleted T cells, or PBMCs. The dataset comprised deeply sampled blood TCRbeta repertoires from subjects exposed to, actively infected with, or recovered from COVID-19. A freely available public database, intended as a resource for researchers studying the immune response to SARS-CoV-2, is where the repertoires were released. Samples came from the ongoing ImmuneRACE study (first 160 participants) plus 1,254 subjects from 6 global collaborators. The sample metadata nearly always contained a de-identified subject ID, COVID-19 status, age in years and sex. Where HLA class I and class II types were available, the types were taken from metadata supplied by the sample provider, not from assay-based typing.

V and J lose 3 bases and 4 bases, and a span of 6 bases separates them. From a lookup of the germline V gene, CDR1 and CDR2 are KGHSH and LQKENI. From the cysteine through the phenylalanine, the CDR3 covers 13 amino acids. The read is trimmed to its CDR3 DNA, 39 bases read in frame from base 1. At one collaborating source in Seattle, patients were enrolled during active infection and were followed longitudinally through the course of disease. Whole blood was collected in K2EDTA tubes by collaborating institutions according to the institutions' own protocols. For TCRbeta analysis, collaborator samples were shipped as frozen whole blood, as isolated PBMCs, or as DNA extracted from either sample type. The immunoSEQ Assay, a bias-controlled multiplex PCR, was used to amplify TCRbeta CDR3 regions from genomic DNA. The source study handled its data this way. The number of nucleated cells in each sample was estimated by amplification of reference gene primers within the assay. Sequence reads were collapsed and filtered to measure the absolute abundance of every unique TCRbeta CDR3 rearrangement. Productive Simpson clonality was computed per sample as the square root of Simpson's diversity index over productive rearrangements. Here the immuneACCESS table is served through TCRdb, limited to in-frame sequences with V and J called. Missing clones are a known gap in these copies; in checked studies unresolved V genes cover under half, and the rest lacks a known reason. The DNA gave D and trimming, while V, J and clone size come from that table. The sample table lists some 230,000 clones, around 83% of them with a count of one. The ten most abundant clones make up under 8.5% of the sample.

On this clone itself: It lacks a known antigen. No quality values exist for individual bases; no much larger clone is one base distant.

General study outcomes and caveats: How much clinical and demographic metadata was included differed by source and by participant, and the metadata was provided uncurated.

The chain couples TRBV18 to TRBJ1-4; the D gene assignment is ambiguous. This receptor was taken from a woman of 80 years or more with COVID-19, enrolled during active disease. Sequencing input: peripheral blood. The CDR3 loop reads CASSPRHNEKLFF. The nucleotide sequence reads TGTGCCAGCTCACCTAGACATAATGAAAAACTGTTTTTT.